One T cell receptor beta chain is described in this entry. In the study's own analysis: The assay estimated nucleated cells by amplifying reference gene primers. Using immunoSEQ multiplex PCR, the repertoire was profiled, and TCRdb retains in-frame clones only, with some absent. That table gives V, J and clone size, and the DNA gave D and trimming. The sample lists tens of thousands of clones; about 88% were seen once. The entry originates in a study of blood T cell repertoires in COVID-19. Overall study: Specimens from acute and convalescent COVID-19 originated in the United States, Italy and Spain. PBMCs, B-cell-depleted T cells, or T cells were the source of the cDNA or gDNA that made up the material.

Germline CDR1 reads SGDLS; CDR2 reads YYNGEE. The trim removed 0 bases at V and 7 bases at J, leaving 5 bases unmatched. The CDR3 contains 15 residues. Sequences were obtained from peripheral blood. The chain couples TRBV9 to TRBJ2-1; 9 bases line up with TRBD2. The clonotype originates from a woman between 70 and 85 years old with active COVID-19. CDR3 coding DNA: TGTGCCAGCAGCGTAGCCGGACTAGCGAAGAATGAGCAGTTCTTC. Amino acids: CASSVAGLAKNEQFF.